These T cell receptor beta chains were read from a single sample in a study of cytomegalovirus exposure and HLA in healthy donors. Assay used: immunoSEQ multiplex PCR; TCRdb lists only in-frame clones, some missing. In all, the sample yields approximately 210,000 clones. The sequencing sample was made of PBMCs. The receptors originated from a woman aged 25 to 39 in good health and CMV-seropositive. Both conserved end residues are trimmed from each CDR3.

TRBV18 ASSPPSQGSSYEQY
TRBV15 ATTQGHQSYEQY
TRBV28 ASSPPGQGEDTQY
TRBV29-1 SVARQLTDTQY
TRBV18 ASSPRDSSSGNTIY
TRBV18 ASSLDRDYGYT
TRBV27 ASSGQGAYEQY
TRBV18 ASSPAGGNEQF
TRBV30 AWSAFGLAGGTFLSYNEQF
TRBV9 ASSVSVAGPSYEQY
TRBV30 AWSTGSNQPQH
TRBV9 ASSVGTLPGDEQY
TRBV4-3 ASSQDRGGSYEQY
TRBV4-1 ASSQQTSGSLGETQY
TRBV7-7 ASSSRASGTTANGELF
TRBV18 ASSPSLHGGEQF
TRBV5-8 ASSASGDSPILSGYT
TRBV6-1 ASSEGLRTEAF
TRBV28 ASRDRSPNEKLF
TRBV5-6 ASNDRDPEAF
TRBV6-6 ASSYSSEFYEQY
TRBV30 AWSRDIYNSPLH
TRBV11-2 ASSLRVVGELF
TRBV6-5 ASSYIAGGTDTQY
TRBV12-2 ASRLPPSVGGISRVYGYT
TRBV5-4 ASSLDDDSWKFSYGYT
TRBV27 ASSLFQRGTGELF
TRBV5-4 ASSPDRAEVAF
TRBV18 ASSPPNSLAGGPISYNEQF
TRBV6-5 AGSYRGPTYNEQF
TRBV7-2 ASSEDRGRGKTQY
TRBV19 ASSNPPGETQY
TRBV6-5 ASSQGVGGAEQY
TRBV7-2 ASRSSGGVNNEQF
TRBV19 ASRYRRETDTQY
TRBV5-6 ASSWDRGQETQY
TRBV5-6 ASSLGLGQAYEQY
TRBV9 ASSISPNTEAF
TRBV2 ASKADYSNQPQH
TRBV27 ASSFYNSPLH
TRBV6-1 ASSLTSYHTEAF
TRBV5-1 ASSLAVQGGETQY
TRBV27 ASSLSQGSTGANVLT
TRBV5-1 ASSPAGGSSGANVLT
TRBV10-3 AISETSRDLF
TRBV5-6 ASSFGDGEQY
TRBV28 ASSYRGKAF
TRBV9 ASSVEGTGPYEQY
TRBV4-1 ASSQRSSGVVGETQY
TRBV30 AAGRGSTDTQY
TRBV27 ASSSLGTGNGYT